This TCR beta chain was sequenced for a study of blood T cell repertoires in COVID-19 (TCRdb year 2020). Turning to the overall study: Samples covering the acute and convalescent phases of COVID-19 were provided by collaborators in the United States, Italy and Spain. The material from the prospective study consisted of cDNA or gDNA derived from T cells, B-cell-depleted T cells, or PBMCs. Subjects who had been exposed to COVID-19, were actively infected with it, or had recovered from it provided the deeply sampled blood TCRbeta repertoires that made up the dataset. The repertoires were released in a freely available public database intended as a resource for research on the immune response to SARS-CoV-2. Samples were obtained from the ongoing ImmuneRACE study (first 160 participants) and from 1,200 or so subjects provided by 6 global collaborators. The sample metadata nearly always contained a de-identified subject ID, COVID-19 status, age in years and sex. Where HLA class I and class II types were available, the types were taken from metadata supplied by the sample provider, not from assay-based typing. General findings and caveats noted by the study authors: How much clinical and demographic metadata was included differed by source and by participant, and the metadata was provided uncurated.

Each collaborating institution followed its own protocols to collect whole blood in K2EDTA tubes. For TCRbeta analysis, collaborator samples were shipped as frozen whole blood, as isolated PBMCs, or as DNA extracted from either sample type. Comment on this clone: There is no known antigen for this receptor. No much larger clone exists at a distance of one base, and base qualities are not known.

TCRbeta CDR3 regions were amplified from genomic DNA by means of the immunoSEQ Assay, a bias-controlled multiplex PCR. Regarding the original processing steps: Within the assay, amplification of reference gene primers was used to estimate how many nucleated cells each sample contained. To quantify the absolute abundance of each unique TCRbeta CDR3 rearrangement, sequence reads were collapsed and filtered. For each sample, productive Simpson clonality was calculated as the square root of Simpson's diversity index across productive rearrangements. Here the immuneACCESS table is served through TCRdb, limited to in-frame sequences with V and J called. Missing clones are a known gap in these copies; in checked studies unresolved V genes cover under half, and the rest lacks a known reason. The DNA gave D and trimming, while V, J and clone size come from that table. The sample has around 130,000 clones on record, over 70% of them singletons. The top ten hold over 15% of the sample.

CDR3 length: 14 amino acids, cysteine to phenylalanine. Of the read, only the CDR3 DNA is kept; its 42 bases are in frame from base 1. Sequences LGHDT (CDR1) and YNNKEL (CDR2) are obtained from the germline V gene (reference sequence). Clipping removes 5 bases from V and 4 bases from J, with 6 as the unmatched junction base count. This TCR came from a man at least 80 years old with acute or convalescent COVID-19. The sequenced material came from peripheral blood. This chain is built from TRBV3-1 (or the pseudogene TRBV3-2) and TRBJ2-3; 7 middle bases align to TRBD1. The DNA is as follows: TGTGCCAGCAGCGACAGGGAGCAGGCAGATACGCAGTATTTT. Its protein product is CASSDREQADTQYF.